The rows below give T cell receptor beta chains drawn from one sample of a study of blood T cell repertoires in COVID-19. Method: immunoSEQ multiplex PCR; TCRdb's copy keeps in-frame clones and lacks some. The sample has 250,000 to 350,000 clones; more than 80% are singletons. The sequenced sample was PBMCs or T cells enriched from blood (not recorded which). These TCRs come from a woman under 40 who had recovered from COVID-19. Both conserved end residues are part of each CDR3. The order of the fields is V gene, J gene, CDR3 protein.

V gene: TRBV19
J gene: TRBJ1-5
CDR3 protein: CASSTGTGNQPQHF

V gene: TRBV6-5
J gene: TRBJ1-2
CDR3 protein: CASSYTRTANYGYTF

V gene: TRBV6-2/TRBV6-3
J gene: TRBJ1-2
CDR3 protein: CASSLTPGKGGGYGYTF

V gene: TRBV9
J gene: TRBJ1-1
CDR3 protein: CASSGSTLSTEAFF

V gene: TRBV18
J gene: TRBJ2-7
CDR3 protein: CASSPRGSYEQYF

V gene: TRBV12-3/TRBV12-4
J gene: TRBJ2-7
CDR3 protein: CASSLAGGYEQYF

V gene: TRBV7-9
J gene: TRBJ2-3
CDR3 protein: CASSLEPGGSTDTQYF

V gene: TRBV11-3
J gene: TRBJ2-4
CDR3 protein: CAQSKTKSSMLAKNIQYF

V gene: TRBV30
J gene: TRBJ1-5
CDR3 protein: CAWSRTGSNQPQHF

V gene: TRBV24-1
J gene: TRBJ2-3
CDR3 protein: CATSTKRGVGLTADTQYF

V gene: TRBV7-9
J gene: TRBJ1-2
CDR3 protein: CASRGQGTRGYTF

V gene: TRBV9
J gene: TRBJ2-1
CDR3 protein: CASSASGSYSYNEQFF

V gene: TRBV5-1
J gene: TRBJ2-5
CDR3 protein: CASSPRTSGAETQYF

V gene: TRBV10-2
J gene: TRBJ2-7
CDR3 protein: CASRKTGTSGTQSSYEQYF

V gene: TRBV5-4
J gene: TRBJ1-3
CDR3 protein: CASSLAGTIYF

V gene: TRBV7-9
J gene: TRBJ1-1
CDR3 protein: CASSSMGGNTEAFF

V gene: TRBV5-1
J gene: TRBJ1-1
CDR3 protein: CASSLKGANAEAFF

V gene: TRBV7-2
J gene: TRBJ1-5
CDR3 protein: CASSLAHRVGGSNQPQHF

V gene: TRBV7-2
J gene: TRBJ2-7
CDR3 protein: CASSSGTGGNEQYF

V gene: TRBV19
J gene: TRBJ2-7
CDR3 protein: CASRADQGHEQYF

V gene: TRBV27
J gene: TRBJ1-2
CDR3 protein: CASSLLASQGRNGYTF

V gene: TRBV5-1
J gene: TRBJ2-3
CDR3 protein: CASSPSGRNTDTQYF

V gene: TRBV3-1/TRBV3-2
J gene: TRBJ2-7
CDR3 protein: CASSQAARESYEQYF

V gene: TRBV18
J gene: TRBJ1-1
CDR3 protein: CASSPFPGSNTEAFF

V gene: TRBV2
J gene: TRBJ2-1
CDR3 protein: CASRALTGGAGDEQFF

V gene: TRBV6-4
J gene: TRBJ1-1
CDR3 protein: CASNKQGLDTEAFF

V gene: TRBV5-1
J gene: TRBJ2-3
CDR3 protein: CASSLAATNTDTQYF

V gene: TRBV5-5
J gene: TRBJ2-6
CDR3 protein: CASRAGQGASGANVLTF

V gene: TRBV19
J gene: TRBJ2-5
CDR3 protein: CASSIPQQETQYF

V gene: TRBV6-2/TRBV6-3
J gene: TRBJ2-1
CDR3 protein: CASSGWGLAGGGGNEQFF

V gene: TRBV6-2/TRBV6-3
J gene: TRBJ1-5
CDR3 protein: CASSYRAGQPQHF

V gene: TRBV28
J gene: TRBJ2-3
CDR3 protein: CASSLQGTSGSGGVDTQYF

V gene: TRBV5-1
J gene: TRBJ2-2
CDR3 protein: CASSPSGVDTGELFF

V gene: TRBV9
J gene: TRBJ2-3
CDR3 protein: CASSVGMARPTSTDTQYF

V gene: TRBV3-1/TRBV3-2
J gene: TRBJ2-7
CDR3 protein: CASSQDPPQPPNVRSYEQYF

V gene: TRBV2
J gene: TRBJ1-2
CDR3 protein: CASKDRGSYGYTF

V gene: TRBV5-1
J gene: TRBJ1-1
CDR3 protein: CASSFPGTGGNTEAFF

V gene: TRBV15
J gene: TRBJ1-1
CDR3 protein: CATSRDLGQGLKAFF

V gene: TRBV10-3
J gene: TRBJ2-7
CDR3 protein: CAISAITGVEQYF

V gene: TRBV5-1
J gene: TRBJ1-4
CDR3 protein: CASSLTESNEKLFF

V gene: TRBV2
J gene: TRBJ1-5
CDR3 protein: CASSRGTTNFGNQPQHF

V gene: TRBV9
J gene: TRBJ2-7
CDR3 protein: CASSAGPLASGTEQYF

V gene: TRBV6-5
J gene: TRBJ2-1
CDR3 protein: CASSHGTSKNNEQFF

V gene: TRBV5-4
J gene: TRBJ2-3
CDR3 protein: CASSRDRGADTQYF

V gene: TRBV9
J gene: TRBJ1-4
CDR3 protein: CASSPNSRETNEKLFF

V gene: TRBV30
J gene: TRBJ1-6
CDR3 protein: CAWSVLDRSWSPLHF

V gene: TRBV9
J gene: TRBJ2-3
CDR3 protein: CASSVRWEGPDTQYF

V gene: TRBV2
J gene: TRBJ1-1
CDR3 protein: CASRATSQGEVFF

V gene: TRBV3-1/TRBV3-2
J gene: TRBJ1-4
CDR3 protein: CASSQAQGTNEKLFF

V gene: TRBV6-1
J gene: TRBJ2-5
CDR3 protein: CASSLTGETQYF

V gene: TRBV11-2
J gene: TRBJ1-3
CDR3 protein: CASSPPGQGFSGNTIYF

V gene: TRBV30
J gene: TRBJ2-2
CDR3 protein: CAWSSRNTGELFF

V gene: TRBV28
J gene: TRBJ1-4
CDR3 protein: CASSTTGNYEKLFF

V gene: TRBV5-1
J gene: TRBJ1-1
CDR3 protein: CASSRDRVTEAFF

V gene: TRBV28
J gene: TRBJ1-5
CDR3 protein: CASSLAGQPQHF

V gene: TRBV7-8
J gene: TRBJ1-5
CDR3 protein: CASSNVPGQGVSNQPQHF

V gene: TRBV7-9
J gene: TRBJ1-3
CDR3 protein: CASSTGDSGNTIYF

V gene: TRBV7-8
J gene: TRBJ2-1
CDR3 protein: CASRPTGGTSHNEQFF